The clone carrying this TCR beta chain was picked up a small number of times. Its matching antigen is unknown. Time point denoted: persistent/refractory GD, antithyroid drugs over 5 years with positive TRAb. PBMC RNA was the source of the TCR library. This entry comes from a study of regulatory T cells in long-lasting Graves disease. Study-wide results and limits: Persistent patients shared more public clonotypes (fewer than 3,000) than newly diagnosed patients (around 910).

CDR3 regions were amplified by Arm-PCR using iRepertoire HTBI primers to build TCR beta libraries. Using its own MiXCR run on the multiplex PCR reads, TCRdb lists one record per CDR3 protein. In the table there are around 430,000 distinct CDR3 sequences, 22% of which are singletons. Trimming left V 0 bases short and J 2 bases short, with 11 bases between. Per germline, CDR1 SGHRS and CDR2 YFSETQ. This CDR3 region has 16 residues. The TCR originated in a female donor with Graves disease. The input for sequencing was peripheral blood mononuclear cells (PBMCs), taken when the disease was refractory, from a patient treated with antithyroid drugs. V is TRBV5-1 and J is TRBJ2-2; D gene ambiguous. Written as DNA, the CDR3 is TGCGCCAGCAGCTTGGTATTGGGGTCCAACACCGGGGAGCTGTTTTTT. Amino acids: CASSLVLGSNTGELFF. The complete variable domain, with remaining parts taken from reference TRBV5-1 and TRBJ2-2, reads KAGVTQTPRYLIKTRGQQVTLSCSPISGHRSVSWYQQTPGQGLQFLFEYFSETQRNKGNFPGRFSGRQFSNSRSEMNVSTLELGDSALYLCASSLVLGSNTGELFFGEGSRLTVL.